One and the same sample provided the 2 T cell receptor beta chains below, sequenced in a study of control samples from healthy donors and cancer patients. This table comes from immunoSEQ multiplex PCR, and its TCRdb copy is limited to in-frame clones, with some not included. The table records about 86,000 clones, 85% to 90% of them present only once. Sequencing used PBMCs. All receptors come from a woman between 45 and 60 years old with colorectal cancer.

The CDR3, as DNA: TGTGCCAGCAGCGCTGGGACCTATCAGCCCCAGCATTTT. Translating it yields CASSAGTYQPQHF. This sequence joins TRBV6-5 and TRBJ1-5, with D perhaps TRBD1 (5 bases). The germline V gene has CDR1 MNHEY and CDR2 SVGAGI. The germline V and J ends were trimmed by 6 bases and 5 bases, with 11 bases remaining between them. The CDR3 consists of 13 residues.

The sample holds one count of this clone. The chain has TRBV5-4 and TRBJ2-6; D is undetermined. CDR1 is SGHNT and CDR2 is YYREEE in the germline V gene (reference sequence). V dropped 4 bases and J dropped 0 bases, with 8 bases sitting between them. The CDR3 consists of 15 residues. The CDR3 DNA reads as TGTGCCAGCAGCCCACAGCCCTCTGGGGCCAACGTCCTGACTTTC. This codes for CASSPQPSGANVLTF.